Listed below are T cell receptor beta chains from one sample, sequenced in a study of memory CD4+ T cells and cytomegalovirus serostatus. TCRdb's table, derived via immunoSEQ multiplex PCR, lists solely in-frame clones and lacks some. The sample shows some 40,000 clones, 79% of them seen only once. The sample consisted of memory CD4+ T cells from blood. These receptors all stem from an adult in good health and CMV-seropositive. Each CDR3 is given with its conserved first and last residue. The D gene is left open where the match is weak. Size is omitted from some rows. Given values are once, few, many or a class for expanded clones.

J	D	size	V	CDR3	DNA
TRBJ2-1	-	few	TRBV2	CASSEYNEQFF	TGTGCCAGCAGTGAGTACAATGAGCAGTTCTTC
TRBJ1-3	-	-	TRBV6-5	CASSYLAPGNTIYF	TGTGCCAGCAGTTACTTGGCTCCTGGAAACACCATATATTTT
TRBJ2-7	-	few	TRBV14	CASSQVGEHPYEQYF	TGTGCCAGCAGCCAAGTTGGGGAACATCCCTACGAGCAGTACTTC
TRBJ2-1	-	-	TRBV28	CASTQPPSSYNEQFF	TGTGCCAGCACCCAGCCCCCGAGCTCCTACAATGAGCAGTTCTTC
TRBJ2-1	-	-	TRBV5-8	CASSSYGGAVERQFF	TGTGCCAGCAGCTCATATGGGGGAGCGGTAGAGCGGCAGTTCTTC
TRBJ1-1	-	-	TRBV5-6	CASSLGRVNTEAFF	TGTGCCAGCAGCCTGGGACGGGTAAACACTGAAGCTTTCTTT
TRBJ2-1	-	-	TRBV7-9	CASSLELVGNEQFF	TGTGCCAGCAGCTTAGAACTAGTAGGCAATGAGCAGTTCTTC
TRBJ2-3	TRBD2	-	TRBV4-2	CASSQVGLAGTDTQYF	TGTGCCAGCAGCCAAGTGGGACTAGCGGGCACAGATACGCAGTATTTT
TRBJ1-1	TRBD1	-	TRBV6-1	CASSGQGNTEAFF	TGTGCCAGCAGTGGACAGGGGAACACTGAAGCTTTCTTT
TRBJ2-1	TRBD1	once	TRBV20-1	CSARQGAQSIF	TGCAGTGCTAGACAGGGGGCGCAGTCTATCTTC
TRBJ2-1	-	few	TRBV4-2	CASSQDRAYNEQFF	TGTGCCAGCAGCCAAGACAGGGCCTACAATGAGCAGTTCTTC
TRBJ2-1	-	-	TRBV7-2	CASRSRTGNEQFF	TGTGCCAGCAGGAGTAGGACGGGGAATGAGCAGTTCTTC
TRBJ2-2	-	-	TRBV4-3	CASSQVSYGELFF	TGCGCCAGCAGCCAAGTCTCTTACGGGGAGCTGTTTTTT
TRBJ2-7	-	-	TRBV5-4	CASSRTDPYEQYF	TGTGCCAGCAGTAGGACGGATCCCTACGAGCAGTACTTC
TRBJ1-5	-	few	TRBV5-5	CASSYGGFQPQHF	TGTGCCAGCAGTTACGGAGGATTTCAGCCCCAGCATTTT
TRBJ2-5	TRBD2	-	TRBV4-2	CASSQDLSSGGRETQYF	TGTGCCAGCAGCCAAGATCTGAGTAGCGGGGGGAGGGAGACCCAGTACTTC
TRBJ2-2	-	-	TRBV6-1	CASSPGLTGELFF	TGTGCCAGCAGTCCAGGGCTAACCGGGGAGCTGTTTTTT
TRBJ1-4	TRBD1	-	TRBV4-2	CASSRGTAYNEKLFF	TGTGCCAGCAGCCGAGGGACAGCATATAATGAAAAACTGTTTTTT
TRBJ2-3	TRBD1	-	TRBV5-5	CASSSGTGVTDTQYF	TGTGCCAGCAGCTCCGGGACAGGGGTCACAGATACGCAGTATTTT
TRBJ1-2	-	-	TRBV5-1	CASRVGVLDGYTF	TGCGCCAGCAGAGTCGGGGTTTTGGATGGCTACACCTTC
TRBJ1-1	-	-	TRBV7-8	CASSLAHGRGNTEAFF	TGTGCCAGCAGCTTAGCTCACGGCAGGGGGAACACTGAAGCTTTCTTT
TRBJ2-2	TRBD2	-	TRBV5-4	CASSQSSSGRARTGELFF	TGTGCCAGCAGCCAATCCTCTAGCGGGAGGGCCCGCACCGGGGAGCTGTTTTTT
TRBJ1-5	-	-	TRBV6-5	CASSFRGGISNQPQHF	TGTGCCAGCAGTTTCAGGGGCGGGATTAGCAATCAGCCCCAGCATTTT
TRBJ2-3	TRBD1	few	TRBV29-1	CSVSALDRGSTDTQYF	TGCAGCGTTTCCGCCCTGGACAGGGGAAGCACAGATACGCAGTATTTT
TRBJ2-3	-	-	TRBV5-5	CASSPGGPRGDTQYF	TGTGCCAGCAGCCCAGGTGGCCCGCGGGGAGATACGCAGTATTTT
TRBJ1-4	-	-	TRBV28	CASVGVINEKLFF	TGTGCCAGCGTGGGGGTGATCAATGAAAAACTGTTTTTT
TRBJ2-7	TRBD1	-	TRBV18	CASSPGQGKYEQYF	TGTGCCAGCTCACCGGGACAGGGAAAGTACGAGCAGTACTTC
TRBJ1-5	-	few	TRBV9	CASSVDGSNQPQHF	TGTGCCAGCAGCGTGGACGGTAGCAATCAGCCCCAGCATTTT
TRBJ1-1	-	-	TRBV15	CATSHSMNTEAFF	TGTGCCACCAGCCACAGTATGAACACTGAAGCTTTCTTT
TRBJ2-5	-	-	TRBV7-3	CASSLRAGYQETQYF	TGTGCCAGCAGCTTAAGGGCGGGTTACCAAGAGACCCAGTACTTC
TRBJ2-1	-	-	TRBV15	CATRKGGTYNEQFF	TGTGCCACCAGGAAGGGGGGAACCTACAATGAGCAGTTCTTC
TRBJ2-1	-	few	TRBV19	CASSPANYYNEQFF	TGTGCCAGTAGTCCCGCCAACTACTACAATGAGCAGTTCTTC
TRBJ2-1	-	-	TRBV28	CASIPGQRVYNEQFF	TGTGCCAGCATACCCGGACAGAGGGTTTACAATGAGCAGTTCTTC
TRBJ1-1	TRBD1	-	TRBV27	CASSLYDRGRAFF	TGTGCCAGCAGTTTATATGACAGGGGGAGAGCTTTCTTT
TRBJ2-3	-	-	TRBV6-5	CASRNRGGTTDTQYF	TGTGCCAGCAGGAACAGGGGGGGAACCACAGATACGCAGTATTTT
TRBJ2-3	-	medium-sized	TRBV7-3	CASGNGGADTQYF	TGTGCCAGCGGGAACGGGGGCGCAGATACGCAGTATTTT
TRBJ2-5	TRBD2	-	TRBV7-6	CASTPGLAGAGETQYF	TGTGCCAGCACCCCGGGACTAGCGGGAGCGGGAGAGACCCAGTACTTC
TRBJ2-2	TRBD1	-	TRBV6-1	CASKTQGVTGELFF	TGTGCCAGCAAGACACAGGGGGTCACCGGGGAGCTGTTTTTT
TRBJ2-3	TRBD2	once	TRBV7-2	CASSQTSGSETQYF	TGTGCCAGCAGCCAGACTAGCGGCTCGGAGACGCAGTATTTT
TRBJ2-2	TRBD2	-	TRBV6-1	CASSDPSGRGTGELFF	TGTGCCAGCAGTGATCCTAGCGGGAGAGGAACCGGGGAGCTGTTTTTT
TRBJ2-1	-	-	TRBV6-5	CASSSTLGQINEQFF	TGTGCCAGCAGTTCAACGCTAGGACAGATAAATGAGCAGTTCTTC
TRBJ2-3	TRBD2	-	TRBV4-3	CASSQQPSGPDTQYF	TGCGCCAGCAGCCAACAGCCTAGCGGGCCAGATACGCAGTATTTT
TRBJ1-2	-	-	TRBV7-9	CASSLDLNYGYTF	TGTGCCAGCAGCTTAGATCTTAACTATGGCTACACCTTC
TRBJ1-1	-	-	TRBV11-2	CASSPGNFAEAFF	TGTGCCAGCAGCCCCGGCAATTTCGCTGAAGCTTTCTTT
TRBJ2-3	TRBD1	few	TRBV28	CASSLGTGEINTQYF	TGTGCCAGCAGCCTTGGGACAGGGGAAATAAATACGCAGTATTTT
TRBJ1-2	-	once	TRBV7-9	CASSLARGGYTF	TGTGCCAGCAGCTTAGCTAGGGGTGGCTACACCTTC
TRBJ1-3	-	-	TRBV6-6	CASSSPPGSGNTIYF	TGTGCCAGCAGCTCACCTCCGGGCTCTGGAAACACCATATATTTT
TRBJ1-6	TRBD1	-	TRBV5-4	CASSPDRGLNSPLHF	TGTGCCAGCAGCCCCGACAGGGGCCTTAATTCACCCCTCCACTTT
TRBJ2-5	-	-	TRBV29-1	CSVERGPGEGQETQYF	TGCAGCGTTGAAAGGGGCCCAGGGGAGGGCCAAGAGACCCAGTACTTC
TRBJ2-2	TRBD2	once	TRBV11-2	CASSLEGPSGTSGNTGELFF	TGTGCCAGCAGCTTAGAGGGGCCCTCAGGGACTAGCGGGAACACCGGGGAGCTGTTTTTT
TRBJ2-5	-	once	TRBV6-5	CASSYSSLEWKYF	TGTGCCAGCAGTTACTCGTCCCTAGAATGGAAGTACTTC
TRBJ1-2	-	-	TRBV4-3	CASSPVGQGSYGYTF	TGCGCCAGCAGCCCCGTTGGTCAGGGGAGCTATGGCTACACCTTC
TRBJ2-7	TRBD1	-	TRBV4-3	CASSQARTGTYEQYF	TGCGCCAGCAGCCAAGCAAGGACAGGGACCTACGAGCAGTACTTC
TRBJ1-5	-	-	TRBV4-3	CASSQDVNGQPQHF	TGCGCCAGCAGCCAAGACGTTAATGGTCAGCCCCAGCATTTT
TRBJ1-2	TRBD1	-	TRBV25-1	CASSDPGTATSAYGYTF	TGTGCCAGCAGTGATCCTGGGACAGCGACGTCTGCCTATGGCTACACCTTC
TRBJ1-2	-	-	TRBV5-6	CASSSLGGDYTF	TGTGCCAGCAGCTCTTTGGGGGGAGACTACACCTTC
TRBJ1-5	-	few	TRBV19	CASSILGREQPQHF	TGTGCCAGTAGTATATTGGGGCGCGAACAGCCCCAGCATTTT
TRBJ1-1	TRBD1	-	TRBV5-4	CASSAGGSTEAFF	TGTGCCAGCAGCGCAGGGGGTAGCACTGAAGCTTTCTTT
TRBJ2-3	TRBD1	-	TRBV7-2	CASSLGWDSSTDTQYF	TGTGCCAGCAGCTTAGGATGGGACAGTAGCACAGATACGCAGTATTTT